These 17 T cell receptor beta chains originate from one sample sequenced in a study of cytomegalovirus exposure and HLA in healthy donors. A multiplex PCR was run with 60 Vbeta primers and 13 Jbeta primers. Using immunoSEQ multiplex PCR, the repertoire was profiled, and TCRdb retains in-frame clones only, with some absent. Here the sample table reports some 130,000 clones. Source material: PBMCs. Every receptor here comes from a man aged 18 to 30 in good health and CMV-seronegative.

The rearrangement uses TRBV19 and TRBJ2-7, with 8 positions matching TRBD1. V shed 7 bases and J 3 bases; nucleotides not matched to a gene: 11. The CDR3 length is 15 residues. CDR1 is LNHDA and CDR2 is SQIVND in the germline V gene (reference sequence). The CDR3 nucleotides are TGTGCCAGTATGATCGGACAGGGCCCCCTCTACGAGCAGTACTTC. This translates into CASMIGQGPLYEQYF. Full variable domain (outside the CDR3, taken from reference TRBV19 and TRBJ2-7): DGGITQSPKYLFRKEGQNVTLSCEQNLNHDAMYWYRQDPGQGLRLIYYSQIVNDFQKGDIAEGYSVSREKKESFPLTVTSAQKNPTAFYLCASMIGQGPLYEQYFGPGTRLTVT.

The chain links TRBV19 to TRBJ1-3, with D tentatively TRBD1 (5 bases). This CDR3 has 16 amino acids. Germline loops: CDR1 LNHDA, CDR2 SQIVND (reference sequence). The V end was cut by 2 bases, the J end by 4 bases, with 15 bases between. DNA of the CDR3: TGTGCCAGTAGTATATCGCGGCAGGGCAGCGGAAACACCATATATTTT. This encodes CASSISRQGSGNTIYF.

V usage is TRBV7-3 and J usage is TRBJ2-7, with 13 bases identical to TRBD2. Germline values: CDR1 SGHTA, CDR2 FQGTGA. The length of the CDR3 is 14 residues. V gave up 4 bases and J gave up 5 bases; unmatched junction bases: 2. CDR3 loop: CASSWTSGSDEQYF. The CDR3 DNA sequence: TGTGCCAGCAGCTGGACTAGCGGGAGTGACGAGCAGTACTTC.

The chain joins TRBV18 to TRBJ2-2; TRBD1 matches at 7 bases. The trim removed 6 bases at V and 0 bases at J, leaving 7 bases unmatched. The length of the CDR3 is 16 residues. From germline, CDR1 is KGHSH and CDR2 LQKENI. This CDR3 reads CASSLQGLANTGELFF. CDR3 sequence (DNA): TGTGCCAGCTCGCTACAGGGGTTAGCGAACACCGGGGAGCTGTTTTTT.

The gene calls are TRBV10-3 and TRBJ1-1; 8 bases line up with TRBD1. Germline CDR1 ENHRY, CDR2 SYGVKD. Trimming took 10 bases from V and 1 from J; bases not matched to a gene: 2. The CDR3 sequence is 12 residues long. CDR3: CATGQGNTEAFF. The CDR3 DNA reads TGTGCCACCGGACAGGGGAACACTGAAGCTTTCTTT.

The V call is TRBV28, the J call TRBJ1-2; tentatively, D is TRBD1 (6 bases). Trimming removed 3 bases at V and 0 bases at J, with 14 bases between. CDR1 and CDR2 (germline): MDHEN, SYDVKM. The length of the CDR3 is 16 residues. CDR3 coding DNA: TGTGCCAGCAGTTTTAGGGGGTTAGCTCCTAACTATGGCTACACCTTC. It specifies CASSFRGLAPNYGYTF.

The rearrangement links TRBV6-5 to TRBJ1-3, with TRBD1 identical over 9 bases. V lost 6 bases, J lost 3 bases, and 9 bases stayed unmatched. The CDR3 is 16 amino acids. Germline V CDR1 and CDR2: MNHEY, SVGAGI. The CDR3 region is CASSYDRGLGGNTIYF. CDR3 coding DNA: TGTGCCAGCAGCTACGACAGGGGGTTAGGTGGAAACACCATATATTTT.

V usage is TRBV27 and J usage is TRBJ1-6, with 7 nucleotides matching TRBD1. Germline CDR1 is MNHEY and CDR2 is SMNVEV (reference sequence). The ends lost 4 bases at V and 8 bases at J; junction bases unmatched: 11. This CDR3 is built from 16 residues. For the CDR3, the DNA is TGTGCCAGCAGTTCTCACAGGGGAGCCAACTATTCACCCCTCCACTTT. This encodes CASSSHRGANYSPLHF.

The CDR3 sequence is CASSLLGQGGDTIYF. CDR3 DNA sequence: TGTGCCAGCAGCTTACTCGGACAGGGGGGAGACACCATATATTTT. The V call is TRBV7-3, the J call TRBJ1-3, with TRBD1 matching over 10 bases. Germline trimming cut 2 bases from V and 8 bases from J; bases unmatched to any gene: 6. Germline CDR1 SGHTA, CDR2 FQGTGA. The CDR3 consists of 15 residues.

The chain has TRBV5-8 and TRBJ2-7, with D possibly being TRBD1 (5 bases). The V end lost 5 bases, the J end lost 5 bases, and 14 bases lay between the germline ends. The CDR3 sequence is 13 residues long. Germline assignment: CDR1 SGHTS and CDR2 YDEGEE. CDR3 sequence: CASRVQGAHEQYF. In DNA, the CDR3 is TGTGCCAGCAGAGTTCAGGGCGCCCACGAGCAGTACTTC.

V gene TRBV11-3 combines with J gene TRBJ2-7; possible D gene TRBD2, 6 bases. Per germline, CDR1 SGHNT and CDR2 YENEEA. The length of the CDR3 is 17 residues. Trimming removed 3 bases from V and 5 bases from J, with 23 bases in between. CDR3 nucleotide sequence: TGTGCCAGCAGCTTGTCCCAAGGACCTAGGGGCGGGGACGAGCAGTACTTC. Encoded protein: CASSLSQGPRGGDEQYF.

The chain carries TRBV5-1 and TRBJ2-1; a weak D match, TRBD1 (6 bases). This CDR3 region has 16 residues. Germline V gene sequence: CDR1 SGHRS, CDR2 YFSETQ. The V gene lost 3 bases and the J gene lost 7 bases, with 20 bases spanning the gap. CDR3 bases: TGCGCCAGCAGCTCCCTCGTCGTCGTTCAGGGGAATGAGCAGTTCTTC. Encoded protein: CASSSLVVVQGNEQFF.

The chain combines TRBV30 with TRBJ2-3, with D perhaps matching TRBD2 (6 bases). V was trimmed by 0 bases and J by 0 bases, leaving 10 bases between them. The germline CDR1 and CDR2 sequences are GTSNPN and SVGIG (reference sequence). The CDR3 runs 15 residues. The chain's CDR3 is CAWSVARGSTDTQYF. The DNA of the CDR3 is TGTGCCTGGAGTGTAGCACGGGGGAGCACAGATACGCAGTATTTT.

This sequence joins TRBV7-2 and TRBJ2-7; D possibly corresponds to TRBD1 (5 bases). This CDR3 is 13 amino acids long. Deletions cut 2 bases from V and 5 bases from J, with 10 bases between. Germline V gives CDR1 SGHTA, CDR2 FQGNSA. CDR3 DNA: TGTGCCAGCAGCTTAAGGGGTCTCCACGAGCAGTACTTC. It is translated as CASSLRGLHEQYF.

Worth noting for this clone: At one end the junction does not follow the germline gene, possibly because of a read error. This sequence joins TRBV7-8 and TRBJ2-7; 14 positions agree with TRBD2. CDR3 length: 15 amino acids. Looked up from germline, CDR1 is SGHVS and CDR2 is FQNEAQ. In nucleotides, the CDR3 is TGTGCCAGCAGCTTAGCATCGGGACTAGCGGGAGCTGGGCACTTC. Residues: CASSLASGLAGAGHF.

The chain recombines TRBV7-2 with TRBJ1-2; D is perhaps TRBD1 (5 bases). Germline CDR1 is SGHTA and CDR2 is FQGNSA. The CDR3 runs to 14 residues. Trimming pared 5 bases from V and 4 bases from J, leaving 14 bases between. The CDR3: CASSPRDSGYGYTF. The CDR3 DNA reads TGTGCCAGCAGCCCCCGGGACTCGGGCTATGGCTACACCTTC.

The chain uses TRBV10-3 and TRBJ1-1, with a tentative D call TRBD1 (5 bases). The CDR3 length is 15 residues. Germline-derived CDR1 and CDR2 are ENHRY and SYGVKD. V gave up 6 bases and J gave up 0 bases, with 14 bases separating them. In DNA, the CDR3 is TGTGCCATCAGAGACGACAGCCACATGAACACTGAAGCTTTCTTT. As protein: CAIRDDSHMNTEAFF.